The 23 T cell receptor beta chains in this list originate from one sample, sequenced in a study of vaccination and CD4 T cells after COVID-19. Which antigens these TCRs recognize remains unknown. At the Johns Hopkins FTIC core, DNA taken from cultured CD4+ T cells was sequenced by way of the Oncomine TCR Beta short-read assay. TCRdb processed the PCR reads anew with MiXCR; each CDR3 protein has one entry. In the table there are about 18,000 distinct CDR3 sequences, 50% to 60% of which are singletons. Regarding treatment: approximately nine-day PBMC culture with coronavirus spike peptide pools or control peptides (ViraFEST assay). The input for sequencing was CD4+ T cells from blood, cultured in vitro, taken before SARS-CoV-2 vaccination. These receptors originate from a human donor who had recovered from COVID-19.

J is TRBJ2-7 and V is TRBV28; 11 positions agree with TRBD1. The V and J ends lost 2 bases and 1 base, in that order; junction bases with no gene match: 7. The CDR3 consists of 17 residues. Germline V gives CDR1 MDHEN, CDR2 SYDVKM. The CDR3 sequence is CASSLGQGAISSYEQYF. CDR3 in DNA: TGTGCCAGCAGTTTAGGACAGGGGGCGATTTCTTCCTACGAGCAGTACTTC.

V gene TRBV7-9 combines with J gene TRBJ2-1; a weak D match, TRBD1 (6 bases). The CDR3 spans 13 residues. Germline CDR1 reads SEHNR; CDR2 reads FQNEAQ (reference sequence). V shed 5 bases and J shed 9 bases, with 14 bases lying between them. The CDR3 region has the DNA TGTGCCAGCAGCAAACTCCGAGGGGGTGAGCAGTTCTTC. Translating gives CASSKLRGGEQFF.

This clonotype was counted only a few times. This rearrangement joins TRBV6-1 to TRBJ1-5; D may be TRBD1 (5 bases). V was pared by 7 bases and J by 0 bases, with 10 bases between. Germline CDR1 and CDR2: MNHNS and SASEGT. The CDR3 spans 14 residues. The CDR3 region has the DNA TGTGCCAGCACTCGACAGAATAGCAATCAGCCCCAGCATTTT. Translating gives CASTRQNSNQPQHF.

V is TRBV6-2 or TRBV6-3 and J is TRBJ2-5; D uncertain. CDR1 and CDR2 (germline): MNHEY, SVGEGT. This CDR3 is built from 15 residues. V was shortened by 6 bases and J by 4 bases, with 18 bases between the two germline ends. The CDR3 sequence: CASRLSGSKGETQYF. DNA for the CDR3: TGTGCCAGCAGGCTCTCCGGTTCTAAGGGAGAGACCCAGTACTTC.

This chain joins TRBV7-3 and TRBJ1-1; tentatively, D is TRBD1 (6 bases). The CDR3 has 14 residues. V was clipped by 3 bases and J by 4 bases, with 12 bases between them. CDR1 is SGHTA, CDR2 FQGTGA, per germline. The CDR3 here is CASSFTGIGTEAFF. CDR3 DNA: TGTGCCAGCAGCTTTACAGGGATCGGCACTGAAGCTTTCTTT. Full variable domain (remainder filled in from reference TRBV7-3 and TRBJ1-1): GAGVSQTPSNKVTEKGKYVELRCDPISGHTALYWYRQSLGQGPEFLIYFQGTGAADDSGLPNDRFFAVRPEGSVSTLKIQRTERGDSAVYLCASSFTGIGTEAFFGQGTRLTVV.

This chain joins TRBV14 and TRBJ1-2; D is undetermined. CDR3 size: 15 residues. Trimming cost V 0 bases and J 4 bases, with 12 bases left between them. Germline values: CDR1 SGHDN, CDR2 FVKESK. CDR3 loop: CASSQDPYGAYGYTF. The CDR3 coding sequence is TGTGCCAGCAGCCAAGATCCGTACGGCGCCTATGGCTACACCTTC.

In its sample, this clonotype was seen a few times. The V call is TRBV7-2, the J call TRBJ2-3; D is unclear. There are 15 residues in the CDR3. Trimming removed 5 bases from V and 4 bases from J, with 16 bases in between. The germline V gene has CDR1 SGHTA and CDR2 FQGNSA. The CDR3 DNA reads as TGTGCCAGCAGCCCTGAGGCCGGGCGGCCAGATACGCAGTATTTT. It codes for CASSPEAGRPDTQYF. Supplemented by reference TRBV7-2 and TRBJ2-3, the full variable domain reads GAGVSQSPSNKVTEKGKDVELRCDPISGHTALYWYRQSLGQGLEFLIYFQGNSAPDKSGLPSDRFSAERTGGSVSTLTIQRTQQEDSAVYLCASSPEAGRPDTQYFGPGTRLTVL.

A word on this clonotype: Mismatch with germline at one junction end may stem from a read error. The V gene is TRBV7-7, the J gene TRBJ2-1; 9 bases agree with TRBD2. The CDR3 loop spans 15 amino acids. CDR1 and CDR2 (germline): SSHAT, FNYEAQ (reference sequence). The CDR3: CASSLLTSGYNEQFF. Written as DNA, the CDR3 is TGTGCTAGCAGCTTACTGACTAGCGGCTACAATGAGCAGTTCTTC.

This clonotype was seen a few times. This chain uses TRBV19 with TRBJ2-7; the D gene is possibly TRBD1 (5 bases). The CDR3 runs to 14 residues. With 9 bases removed from V and 0 bases from J, the gap between germline ends came to 15 bases. The germline CDR1 and CDR2 sequences are LNHDA and SQIVND (reference sequence). As DNA, the CDR3 is TGTGCCAGCACACAGACAGTTCGCTCCTACGAGCAGTACTTC. Translation: CASTQTVRSYEQYF.

This clonotype has only a few counts. The V gene is TRBV19, the J gene TRBJ2-1; TRBD2 aligns across 14 bases. The CDR3 is made up of 16 amino acids. CDR1 and CDR2 (germline): LNHDA, SQIVND (reference sequence). The V gene end was trimmed by 4 bases and the J gene end by 5 bases; junction bases not matched to a gene: 4. In nucleotides, the CDR3 is TGTGCCAGTAGTAGGACTAGCGGGAGGACGAACAATGAGCAGTTCTTC. This encodes CASSRTSGRTNNEQFF.

V gene TRBV11-1 combines with J gene TRBJ2-1; the D is unclear. This CDR3 comprises 13 residues. Between the trimmed V and J ends, which lost 5 bases and 0 bases, there was a span of 5 bases. Looked up from germline, CDR1 is SGHAT and CDR2 is FQDESV (reference sequence). CDR3 DNA: TGTGCCAGCAGCACCCGCTCCTACAATGAGCAGTTCTTC. Translating gives CASSTRSYNEQFF.

In its sample, this clonotype was seen once. This chain links TRBV11-3 with TRBJ2-1; 12 bases are a match to TRBD2. The germline gives CDR1 SGHNT, CDR2 YENEEA. The V segment lost 5 bases and the J segment 3 bases; nucleotides outside the gene matches: 5. CDR3 size: 16 residues. The DNA of the CDR3 is TGTGCCAGCAGCCGAGAGGGACTAGCGGGCTACAATGAGCAGTTCTTC. Protein product: CASSREGLAGYNEQFF.

This rearrangement joins TRBV20-1 to TRBJ2-5; D is ambiguous. With 7 bases removed from V and 5 bases from J, the gap between germline ends came to 11 bases. CDR1 and CDR2 from the germline V gene are DFQATT and SNEGSKA (reference sequence). This CDR3 region has 11 residues. CDR3 sequence reads: CSVTGRETQYF. The DNA for the CDR3 is TGCAGTGTTACCGGGCGGGAGACCCAGTACTTC.

This clonotype was seen once. The gene calls are TRBV11-2 and TRBJ2-1; D remains ambiguous. The CDR3 consists of 15 residues. Trimming took 3 bases from V and 3 from J, leaving 12 bases between them. Germline-derived CDR1 and CDR2 are SGHAT and FQNNGV. The CDR3 nucleotides are TGTGCCAGCAGCTTTATCGGGTTCTACTACAATGAGCAGTTCTTC. Amino acids: CASSFIGFYYNEQFF.

The rearrangement links TRBV6-1 to TRBJ2-7; 8 bases line up with TRBD1. Per germline, CDR1 MNHNS and CDR2 SASEGT. This CDR3 has 17 residues. Trimming cost V 6 bases and J 7 bases; bases outside gene matches: 20. The CDR3: CASSLRTGLPGSGEQYF. Here the CDR3 DNA reads TGTGCCAGCAGCCTAAGGACAGGGCTACCTGGAAGCGGGGAGCAGTACTTC.

This chain links TRBV7-3 with TRBJ2-2; 15 bases line up with TRBD2. CDR1 and CDR2 (germline): SGHTA, FQGTGA. The length of the CDR3 is 17 residues. Losses at the gene ends were 5 bases for V and 5 bases for J; bases not matched to a gene: 6. This CDR3 is CASSLQGLAGGTGELFF. In nucleotides, the CDR3 is TGTGCCAGCAGCCTCCAAGGACTAGCGGGAGGGACCGGGGAGCTGTTTTTT.

This clonotype was counted a few times. The rearrangement uses TRBV4-1 and TRBJ1-3; 7 nucleotides match TRBD1. Germline V lookup: CDR1 MGHRA, CDR2 YSYEKL. V was pared by 3 bases and J by 0 bases, with 8 bases of the junction left unmatched. This CDR3 contains 17 residues. The DNA of the CDR3 is TGCGCCAGCAGCCAGAGGGGGGGACAGAGCTCTGGAAACACCATATATTTT. This encodes CASSQRGGQSSGNTIYF.

About this clonotype: Given the absence of the conserved phenylalanine or tryptophan at the CDR3 end, a read error is likely. The genes are TRBV24-1 and TRBJ2-7; no reliable D call. The CDR3 spans 12 residues. Germline V gene data show CDR1 as KGHDR and CDR2 as SFDVKD. The ends were cut back, 5 bases at V and 6 bases at J, with 10 bases in the middle. The CDR3 reads CATSGLYGEQYS. The CDR3 DNA is TGTGCCACCAGTGGCCTTTATGGCGAGCAGTACTCC.

The CDR3 DNA follows: TGCAGTGCTGCCCCCGGGGGGAATCAGCCCCAGCATTTT. Its translation: CSAAPGGNQPQHF. The chain couples TRBV20-1 to TRBJ1-5; D perhaps matches TRBD1 (5 bases). The CDR3 spans 13 residues. V was trimmed by 5 bases and J by 4 bases, leaving 12 bases between them. Per germline, CDR1 DFQATT and CDR2 SNEGSKA (reference sequence).

The chain carries TRBV5-1 and TRBJ1-2; TRBD1 is a possible D gene (6 bases). Germline values: CDR1 SGHRS, CDR2 YFSETQ. V gave up 5 bases and J gave up 4 bases, with 15 bases separating them. The CDR3 has 14 amino acids. CDR3 coding DNA: TGCGCCAGCAGGCAATCCACGGGGGCCTATGGCTACACCTTC. Translating gives CASRQSTGAYGYTF. Drawing the rest from reference TRBV5-1 and TRBJ1-2, the complete variable domain is KAGVTQTPRYLIKTRGQQVTLSCSPISGHRSVSWYQQTPGQGLQFLFEYFSETQRNKGNFPGRFSGRQFSNSRSEMNVSTLELGDSALYLCASRQSTGAYGYTFGSGTRLTVV.

This clonotype was seen more than once but under ten times. The chain links TRBV21-1 to TRBJ2-3; no check of the table's D call, TRBD2, against the DNA was made. TRBV21-1 is termed a pseudogene. The CDR3 totals 18 residues. The CDR3 loop reads CASPQGLAGGHFPDTQYF. CDR3 DNA sequence: TGTGCCAGTCCCCAGGGACTAGCGGGAGGGCACTTCCCAGATACGCAGTATTTT.

In its sample, this clonotype was seen a few times. The V and J genes are TRBV12-3 or TRBV12-4 and TRBJ2-7, with 7 positions matching TRBD2. The CDR3 runs 13 residues. The chain's CDR3 is CEHTGGRRYEQYF. The CDR3 nucleotides read TGTGAGCATACGGGCGGGAGAAGATACGAGCAGTACTTC.

The chain carries TRBV20-1 and TRBJ1-5, with D uncertain. Germline CDR1 reads DFQATT; CDR2 reads SNEGSKA (reference sequence). V was pared by 3 bases and J by 0 bases, with 9 bases between. The CDR3 has 14 amino acids. CDR3: CSASTGFSNQPQHF. The CDR3 nucleotides read TGCAGTGCTAGTACGGGCTTTAGCAATCAGCCCCAGCATTTT.